The present TCR beta chain was sequenced within a study of T cell changes during pregnancy in multiple sclerosis. Germline CDR1 and CDR2: SEHNR and FQNEAQ (reference sequence). Trimming took off 1 base at V and 0 bases at J, with 13 bases between the two ends. The CDR3 is made up of 16 amino acids. Libraries were prepared by immunoSEQ multiplex PCR; TCRdb keeps only in-frame clonotypes and omits some of them. This table holds 48,000 or so clones, 92% found once. This receptor was identified in a female donor in good health, enrolled as a control in a pregnancy study. Sequencing was performed on CD4+ T cells from peripheral blood mononuclear cells, taken in the second trimester of pregnancy. The chain is built from TRBV7-9 and TRBJ2-7; the D gene is possibly TRBD2 (6 bases). CDR3 sequence: CASSLGGDARSYEQYF. CDR3 nucleotide sequence: TGTGCCAGCAGCTTAGGGGGGGACGCGCGCTCCTACGAGCAGTACTTC.